Listed below are T cell receptor beta chains from one sample, sequenced in a study of T cells after somatic rescue of genetic block. Sequenced by immunoSEQ multiplex PCR; TCRdb stores in-frame clones only, minus some. The table has 110,000 or so clones, about 90% seen once. The sequencing sample was made of peripheral blood mononuclear cells (PBMCs). The receptors were gathered from a young woman. CDR3s include the opening cysteine and the closing phenylalanine or tryptophan. D genes are given only for firm matches. Clone size is shown for a subset of rows, as once, few, many or a class of expanded clone.

d_gene: TRBD2; j_gene: TRBJ2-5; abundance: NA; v_gene: TRBV29-1; CDR3aa: CSVEVLAGKPETQYF; CDR3nt: TGCAGCGTTGAAGTATTAGCGGGGAAACCAGAGACCCAGTACTTC
d_gene: NA; j_gene: TRBJ1-3; abundance: NA; v_gene: TRBV5-1; CDR3aa: CASSLDPGSGNTIYF; CDR3nt: TGCGCCAGCAGCTTGGATCCCGGGTCTGGAAACACCATATATTTT
d_gene: NA; j_gene: TRBJ1-2; abundance: NA; v_gene: TRBV2; CDR3aa: CASSVGQNYGYTF; CDR3nt: TGTGCCAGCAGTGTAGGACAGAACTATGGCTACACCTTC
d_gene: NA; j_gene: TRBJ1-4; abundance: NA; v_gene: TRBV11-2; CDR3aa: CASSPYVQLGKLFF; CDR3nt: TGTGCCAGCAGCCCTTACGTGCAGCTTGGGAAACTGTTTTTT
d_gene: NA; j_gene: TRBJ2-3; abundance: NA; v_gene: TRBV5-6; CDR3aa: CASSFVRGADTQYF; CDR3nt: TGTGCCAGCAGCTTTGTCAGGGGGGCAGATACGCAGTATTTT
d_gene: NA; j_gene: TRBJ1-1; abundance: NA; v_gene: TRBV19; CDR3aa: CASSQRVGTHTEAFF; CDR3nt: TGTGCCAGTAGCCAGAGGGTGGGAACTCACACTGAAGCTTTCTTT
d_gene: NA; j_gene: TRBJ1-1; abundance: NA; v_gene: TRBV5-1; CDR3aa: CASRKSSNTEAFF; CDR3nt: TGCGCCAGCAGAAAGAGTTCGAACACTGAAGCTTTCTTT
d_gene: NA; j_gene: TRBJ1-4; abundance: NA; v_gene: TRBV5-6; CDR3aa: CASSRSLNEKLFF; CDR3nt: TGTGCCAGCAGCCGTTCGCTGAATGAAAAACTGTTTTTT
d_gene: NA; j_gene: TRBJ1-1; abundance: NA; v_gene: TRBV6-6; CDR3aa: CASRNRNTEAFF; CDR3nt: TGTGCCAGCAGAAATAGGAACACTGAAGCTTTCTTT
d_gene: NA; j_gene: TRBJ2-2; abundance: NA; v_gene: TRBV2; CDR3aa: CASSEGLDNTGELFF; CDR3nt: TGTGCCAGCAGCGAGGGTCTCGACAACACCGGGGAGCTGTTTTTT
d_gene: NA; j_gene: TRBJ1-1; abundance: few; v_gene: TRBV29-1; CDR3aa: CSACDWDAAFF; CDR3nt: TGCAGCGCCTGTGACTGGGACGCGGCTTTCTTT
d_gene: TRBD1; j_gene: TRBJ1-2; abundance: NA; v_gene: TRBV10-3; CDR3aa: CAIRAGGQLNYGYTF; CDR3nt: TGTGCCATCCGCGCCGGGGGACAGCTCAACTATGGCTACACCTTC
d_gene: TRBD1; j_gene: TRBJ1-2; abundance: NA; v_gene: TRBV12-5; CDR3aa: CASGEGGGRGYTF; CDR3nt: TGTGCTAGTGGCGAAGGAGGGGGCCGTGGCTACACCTTC
d_gene: NA; j_gene: TRBJ2-7; abundance: NA; v_gene: TRBV6-5; CDR3aa: CASSYSDSYEQYF; CDR3nt: TGTGCCAGCAGTTACTCCGACTCCTACGAGCAGTACTTC
d_gene: TRBD1; j_gene: TRBJ1-2; abundance: once; v_gene: TRBV27; CDR3aa: CASSASTGRDGYTF; CDR3nt: TGTGCCAGCAGTGCTTCGACAGGGAGAGATGGCTACACCTTC
d_gene: NA; j_gene: TRBJ2-3; abundance: NA; v_gene: TRBV6-4; CDR3aa: CASSDSGDQDTQYF; CDR3nt: TGTGCCAGCAGTGACTCGGGGGATCAAGATACGCAGTATTTT
d_gene: NA; j_gene: TRBJ2-3; abundance: once; v_gene: TRBV21-1; CDR3aa: CASSKQGRGGRWYTQYF; CDR3nt: TGTGCCAGCAGCAAACAAGGACGGGGGGGCCGGTGGTATACGCAGTATTTT
d_gene: NA; j_gene: TRBJ2-7; abundance: NA; v_gene: TRBV18; CDR3aa: CASSPPRAVIHEQYF; CDR3nt: TGTGCCAGCTCACCACCTAGGGCCGTAATACACGAGCAGTACTTC
d_gene: NA; j_gene: TRBJ1-1; abundance: NA; v_gene: TRBV29-1; CDR3aa: CSSSQTGKNTEAFF; CDR3nt: TGCAGCTCCTCCCAAACAGGGAAGAACACTGAAGCTTTCTTT